The present entry profiles one T cell receptor (beta chain) with its context. V gave up 2 bases and J gave up 4 bases; unmatched junction bases: 2. Germline CDR1 is WNHNN and CDR2 is SYGVQD (reference sequence). The CDR3 has 14 amino acids. This specimen belongs to a study of cytomegalovirus exposure and HLA in healthy donors. In the PCR, 60 Vbeta and 13 Jbeta primers were used. Sequencing used immunoSEQ multiplex PCR; TCRdb keeps in-frame clones, though not all of them. In total, the table holds about 160,000 clones. This clonotype was sampled from a woman in her sixties in good health and CMV-seronegative. V gene TRBV10-1 combines with J gene TRBJ2-1, with 7 bases aligning to TRBD2. Sequencing used PBMCs. The CDR3 region has the DNA TGCGCCAGCAGTGAGGGTAGCGGGTACAATGAGCAGTTCTTC. Translation gives CASSEGSGYNEQFF.